This record concerns one TCR beta chain sequence. No antigen is known for it. The data were taken from a study of untreated major depressive disorder. Study results and limitations: Compared with controls, depressed patients showed more TRBV05-01 (Vbeta 5.1) usage in CD4+ T cells. All top five TRBV05-01 clones per subject were private clones.

TCRdb keeps only in-frame clones here, not all; method: immunoSEQ multiplex PCR. The data contain about 25,000 clones, around 90% of them singletons. The CDR3 runs to 19 residues. V was pared by 5 bases and J by 0 bases, with 23 bases between. Patients had taken no psychiatric medication, including antidepressants, for at least 8 weeks before enrollment. Sequencing used CD4+ T cells from PBMCs. The chain joins TRBV23-1 to TRBJ2-1, with D unresolved. TRBV23-1 is an ORF for which the function is uncertain. This clonotype originated in a woman in her twenties or thirties with major depressive disorder. The DNA of the CDR3 is TGCGCCAGCAGTTGCCCTTCGCCACCGATTCCGAGCTCCTACAATGAGCAGTTCTTC. Translating gives CASSCPSPPIPSSYNEQFF.